This paragraph covers one TCR beta chain sequence. Its antigen is not known. This sample was included in a study of T cell repertoires in cytomegalovirus infection. Overall study: In the study, CMV epitopes included recently identified HLA-C-restricted and well-studied HLA-B-restricted ones.

TCRdb ran MiXCR on the reads and lists one entry per CDR3 protein. The sample comprises about 900,000 distinct CDR3 sequences, around 30% of which are singletons, and over 12% rests with the top ten. V was pared by 2 bases and J by 6 bases, with 16 bases between. Germline CDR1 is SEHNR and CDR2 is FQNEAQ (reference sequence). The CDR3 spans 16 residues. The sample in question was cultured CD8+ T cells from PBMCs, obtained from culture after CMV antigen stimulation. This TCR came from a human donor in good health (CMV status not recorded). Some clones in this sample may be carry-over from other donors' samples. This chain joins TRBV7-9 and TRBJ2-2; a possible D gene is TRBD1 (6 bases). CDR3 amino acids: CASSLNSGAIAGELFF. The CDR3 DNA sequence: TGTGCCAGCAGCTTAAATTCAGGGGCGATCGCCGGGGAGCTGTTTTTT. The full variable domain, with the rest looked up from reference TRBV7-9 and TRBJ2-2, is DTGVSQNPRHKITKRGQNVTFRCDPISEHNRLYWYRQTLGQGPEFLTYFQNEAQLEKSRLLSDRFSAERPKGSFSTLEIQRTEQGDSAMYLCASSLNSGAIAGELFFGEGSRLTVL.